These 26 T cell receptor beta chains came from one sample sequenced in a study of shared clonotypes between healthy human individuals. TCRdb's table, derived via immunoSEQ multiplex PCR, lists solely in-frame clones and lacks some. The sample records over a million clones, 98% being singletons. The sample comprised naive CD4+ T cells sorted from blood. Noted subset: CD45RA+ positively selected. The source is a man aged 25-45 years in good health.

The chain combines TRBV9 with TRBJ2-3; the D gene is possibly TRBD1 (5 bases). The CDR3 length is 12 residues. V was clipped by 1 base and J by 7 bases, with 7 bases between them. Germline V gene sequence: CDR1 SGDLS, CDR2 YYNGEE. The CDR3 coding sequence is TGTGCCAGCAGCGTACAGGGAAATACGCAGTATTTT. Encoded protein: CASSVQGNTQYF.

The genes are TRBV5-1 and TRBJ1-1, with unresolved D. This CDR3 has 14 residues. CDR1 and CDR2 (germline): SGHRS, YFSETQ. Between the trimmed V and J ends, which lost 4 bases and 1 base, there was a span of 11 bases. As DNA, the CDR3 is TGCGCCAGCAGCACGCGTCAGGAGAACACTGAAGCTTTCTTT. Translating it yields CASSTRQENTEAFF.

This chain links TRBV21-1 with TRBJ1-4. TRBV21-1 is described as a pseudogene. CDR3 length equals 9 residues. The DNA for the CDR3 is TGTGCCAGCAGCAAGCGGTCCCTTTTT. Amino acid sequence: CASSKRSLF.

This clone was detected only once. The V gene is TRBV19, the J gene TRBJ1-5; D is undetermined. Germline loops: CDR1 LNHDA, CDR2 SQIVND (reference sequence). Trimming removed 5 bases from V and 11 bases from J, with 13 bases in between. This CDR3 region has 12 residues. For the CDR3, the DNA is TGTGCCAGTAGTGATACCTTCTCGGCCCAGCATTTT. This sequence encodes CASSDTFSAQHF.

This clone was seen once. The genes are TRBV15 and TRBJ2-7; D unclear. CDR3 size: 16 residues. Trimming left V 5 bases short and J 2 bases short, with 19 bases between. Germline CDR1 LNHNV, CDR2 YYDKDF (reference sequence). CDR3 sequence (DNA): TGTGCCACCAGCCGGTATCCTCAAGGGCCCACCTACGAGCAGTACTTC. This encodes CATSRYPQGPTYEQYF.

This chain links TRBV5-4 with TRBJ2-3; D gene ambiguous. Germline-derived CDR1 and CDR2 are SGHNT and YYREEE (reference sequence). Trimming shortened V by 4 bases and J by 2 bases, and 14 bases separated the two germline ends. There are 15 residues in the CDR3. The CDR3 bases are TGTGCCAGCAGCCCCCTAGATAGGGACACAGATACGCAGTATTTT. It codes for CASSPLDRDTDTQYF.

The chain couples TRBV11-3 to TRBJ2-2, with TRBD1 matching 10 bases. The CDR3 has 16 residues. Trimming took 1 base from V and 7 from J; bases not matched to a gene: 6. Germline V gene sequence: CDR1 SGHNT, CDR2 YENEEA. The CDR3 here is CASSLGGQGYNGELFF. The CDR3 nucleotides are TGTGCCAGCAGCTTAGGGGGACAGGGGTACAACGGGGAGCTGTTTTTT.

The chain links TRBV28 to TRBJ1-5; D possibly corresponds to TRBD1 (6 bases). The length of the CDR3 is 15 residues. Germline V gene data show CDR1 as MDHEN and CDR2 as SYDVKM. V lost 6 bases and J lost 2, with 14 bases in between. The CDR3 reads CASRVGGAGNQPQHF. The CDR3 DNA sequence: TGTGCCAGCAGGGTAGGGGGGGCTGGCAATCAGCCCCAGCATTTT.

This rearrangement joins TRBV2 to TRBJ2-7; a weak D match, TRBD2 (9 bases). Trimming took 2 bases from V and 9 from J, leaving 23 bases between them. In germline, CDR1 is SNHLY, CDR2 FYNNEI. The CDR3 has 16 amino acids. This CDR3 is CASSETSGAGGTGQYF. The CDR3 bases are TGTGCCAGCAGTGAAACCAGCGGGGCGGGAGGGACAGGGCAGTACTTC. Full variable domain (missing parts from reference TRBV2 and TRBJ2-7): EPEVTQTPSHQVTQMGQEVILRCVPISNHLYFYWYRQILGQKVEFLVSFYNNEISEKSEIFDDQFSVERPDGSNFTLKIRSTKLEDSAMYFCASSETSGAGGTGQYFGPGTRLTVT.

This chain joins TRBV6-6 and TRBJ2-2, with D perhaps matching TRBD2 (6 bases). Germline V gene sequence: CDR1 MNHNY, CDR2 SVGAGI (reference sequence). CDR3 size: 14 residues. V lost 5 bases, J lost 6 bases, and 13 bases lay in between. The CDR3 loop reads CASSLSWEAGELFF. In DNA, the CDR3 is TGTGCCAGCAGTCTAAGCTGGGAGGCCGGGGAGCTGTTTTTT.

The genes are TRBV11-2 and TRBJ2-1; D remains unclear. This CDR3 has 14 amino acids. Germline values: CDR1 SGHAT, CDR2 FQNNGV. V was trimmed by 1 base and J by 6 bases, leaving 10 bases between them. The CDR3 region is CASSLAGATNEQFF. In DNA, the CDR3 is TGTGCCAGCAGCTTAGCTGGCGCCACCAATGAGCAGTTCTTC.

This clone has a single count. The rearrangement links TRBV5-4 to TRBJ1-5; D gene unclear. With 4 bases removed from V and 1 base from J, the gap between germline ends came to 15 bases. The CDR3 covers 16 residues. CDR1 is SGHNT and CDR2 is YYREEE in the germline V gene (reference sequence). This CDR3 is CASSPAEGGSNQPQHF. The CDR3 DNA sequence: TGTGCCAGCAGCCCGGCAGAGGGAGGAAGCAATCAGCCCCAGCATTTT.

The CDR3: CASSTMREGRRHNIAKNIQYF. In DNA, the CDR3 is TGTGCCAGCAGTACAATGCGGGAGGGCCGCCGGCACAACATAGCCAAAAACATTCAGTACTTC. V usage is TRBV28 and J usage is TRBJ2-4, with 9 bases that match TRBD2. Germline loops: CDR1 MDHEN, CDR2 SYDVKM. This CDR3 comprises 21 residues. The V segment lost 5 bases and the J segment 0 bases; nucleotides outside the gene matches: 20.

This chain joins TRBV7-2 and TRBJ2-4; possible D gene TRBD2, 6 bases. Germline CDR1 reads SGHTA; CDR2 reads FQGNSA. The CDR3 runs to 14 residues. V dropped 6 bases and J dropped 9 bases, with 18 bases sitting between them. As DNA, the CDR3 is TGTGCCAGCAGGCATAGCGGAGCGGAGAGCATTCAGTACTTC. The encoded protein is CASRHSGAESIQYF.

V is TRBV6-1 and J is TRBJ2-1; D is unclear. CDR3 length: 11 residues. V gave up 7 bases and J gave up 8 bases, with 9 bases separating them. The germline V gene has CDR1 MNHNS and CDR2 SASEGT. As DNA, the CDR3 is TGTGCCAGCATAAAATGGGATGAGCAGTTCTTC. This translates into CASIKWDEQFF.

The genes are TRBV2 and TRBJ2-1; D may be TRBD1 (6 bases). V shed 6 bases and J shed 6 bases, with 9 bases lying between them. The CDR3 has 12 residues. The germline CDR1 and CDR2 sequences are SNHLY and FYNNEI. The CDR3 nucleotides are TGTGCCAGCAGATCGGACAGCAATGAGCAGTTCTTC. Its translation: CASRSDSNEQFF.

CDR3 nucleotide sequence: TGTGCCAGCAGCTTGGAAAAGAAAGGCTACACCTTC. This gives the protein CASSLEKKGYTF. The rearrangement uses TRBV5-6 and TRBJ1-2; D not certain. Trimming took 0 bases from V and 8 from J, leaving 8 bases between them. CDR3 length: 12 amino acids. Germline V gives CDR1 SGHDT, CDR2 YYEEEE. The variable domain in full, with the rest retrieved from reference TRBV5-6 and TRBJ1-2, is DAGVTQSPTHLIKTRGQQVTLRCSPKSGHDTVSWYQQALGQGPQFIFQYYEEEERQRGNFPDRFSGHQFPNYSSELNVNALLLGDSALYLCASSLEKKGYTFGSGTRLTVV.

The V gene is TRBV7-6, the J gene TRBJ1-4, with 8 bases fitting TRBD1. The V segment lost 1 base and the J segment 4 bases; nucleotides outside the gene matches: 8. The CDR3 is made up of 17 amino acids. Germline loops: CDR1 SGHVS, CDR2 FNYEAQ. The CDR3 DNA follows: TGTGCCAGCAGCTTAGACGCAGGGGGCGCGGTTAATGAAAAACTGTTTTTT. Translated, it gives CASSLDAGGAVNEKLFF.

In the case of this clone: The same CDR3 also results from other DNA sequences found in this sample. The genes are TRBV7-9 and TRBJ1-1, with D perhaps matching TRBD1 (6 bases). Trimming cost V 0 bases and J 1 base, with 6 bases left between them. The CDR3 is made up of 14 amino acids. The germline V gene has CDR1 SEHNR and CDR2 FQNEAQ (reference sequence). CDR3 sequence (DNA): TGTGCCAGCAGCTTAGCCAGGGGGAACACTGAAGCTTTCTTT. It is translated as CASSLARGNTEAFF.

The V gene is TRBV7-2, the J gene TRBJ2-5; weak D call: TRBD1 (6 bases). The CDR3 is 13 amino acids. CDR1 is SGHTA, CDR2 FQGNSA, per germline. Trimming cost V 2 bases and J 7 bases, with 11 bases left between them. As DNA, the CDR3 is TGTGCCAGCAGCTTAACAGGGTTGGGGACCCAGTACTTC. Residues: CASSLTGLGTQYF.

The chain links TRBV6-5 to TRBJ2-1; the match to TRBD2 covers 7 bases. The CDR3 has 15 amino acids. CDR1 is MNHEY, CDR2 SVGAGI, per germline. Trimming took 6 bases from V and 3 from J; bases not matched to a gene: 8. The CDR3 DNA reads TGTGCCAGCAGCCGCCGGGAGGATAGCTACAATGAGCAGTTCTTC. Translated, it gives CASSRREDSYNEQFF.

This chain links TRBV7-8 with TRBJ2-5; possibly TRBD1 for D (6 bases). The CDR3 consists of 14 residues. In germline, CDR1 is SGHVS, CDR2 FQNEAQ. V lost 3 bases and J lost 1, with 9 bases in between. The CDR3 sequence: CASSLLTGQETQYF. The DNA for the CDR3 is TGTGCCAGCAGCTTGTTGACAGGCCAAGAGACCCAGTACTTC.

The chain couples TRBV6-5 to TRBJ2-7; 11 bases fit TRBD2. Germline V CDR1 and CDR2: MNHEY, SVGAGI. This CDR3 contains 14 residues. After removal of 0 bases from V and 12 bases from J, the junction contained 7 bases not matched to a gene. The CDR3 spells CASSYSRLAGGGYF. The CDR3 coding sequence is TGTGCCAGCAGTTACTCCCGGCTAGCGGGGGGAGGGTACTTC.

Notes on this clone: At the DNA level, this CDR3 is encoded by other sequences in the same sample as well. This rearrangement joins TRBV19 to TRBJ2-7; no reliable D call. This CDR3 comprises 14 residues. The V end lost 3 bases, the J end lost 0 bases, and 9 bases lay between the germline ends. Per germline, CDR1 LNHDA and CDR2 SQIVND (reference sequence). The CDR3 coding sequence is TGTGCCAGTAGTATTGATCCTAGCTCCTACGAGCAGTACTTC. Translation gives CASSIDPSSYEQYF.

This chain uses TRBV6-1 with TRBJ2-7; weak D call: TRBD2 (5 bases). Germline V gives CDR1 MNHNS, CDR2 SASEGT. The CDR3 loop spans 14 amino acids. Between the trimmed V and J ends, which lost 1 base and 9 bases, there was a span of 16 bases. CDR3 amino acids: CASSEDLREMWQYF. CDR3 DNA sequence: TGTGCCAGCAGTGAAGATTTGAGGGAAATGTGGCAGTACTTC.

The rearrangement uses TRBV11-3 and TRBJ2-2, with D tentatively TRBD1 (6 bases). V lost 1 base to trimming and J lost 0 bases, with 15 bases between them. CDR1 and CDR2 from the germline V gene are SGHNT and YENEEA. The CDR3 consists of 18 residues. CDR3 bases: TGTGCCAGCAGCTTAGGTGACAGGTTGTCGGCGAACACCGGGGAGCTGTTTTTT. Its protein product is CASSLGDRLSANTGELFF.